Following are 32 T cell receptor beta chains from one sample sequenced in a study of blood T cell repertoires in COVID-19. Only in-frame clones appear in the TCRdb table, and some are missing; sequencing was by immunoSEQ multiplex PCR. The sample gives more than 300,000 clones, around 83% of which show up once; 5% to 5.5% is in the top ten. The specimen was PBMCs or T cells enriched from blood (not recorded which). Receptors originate from a woman in her forties or fifties who had recovered from COVID-19.

V usage is TRBV7-8 and J usage is TRBJ1-2, with D hard to call. V was pared by 2 bases and J by 2 bases, with 9 bases between. Germline loops: CDR1 SGHVS, CDR2 FQNEAQ. CDR3 size: 14 residues. Here the CDR3 reads CASSLSTGNYGYTF. For the CDR3, the DNA is TGTGCCAGCAGCTTATCGACGGGGAACTATGGCTACACCTTC.

CDR3 DNA: TGTGCCTGGAGTTTTCGGACAACCGTACCCTCTGGGGCCAACGTCCTGACTTTC. Its translation is CAWSFRTTVPSGANVLTF. This rearrangement joins TRBV30 to TRBJ2-6, with TRBD1 as a possible D gene (5 bases). CDR1 is GTSNPN, CDR2 SVGIG, per germline (reference sequence). This CDR3 contains 18 residues. The V end was cut by 2 bases, the J end by 0 bases, with 17 bases between. Full variable domain (remainder filled in from reference TRBV30 and TRBJ2-6): SQTIHQWPATLVQPVGSPLSLECTVEGTSNPNLYWYRQAAGRGLQLLFYSVGIGQISSEVPQNLSASRPQDRQFILSSKKLLLSDSGFYLCAWSFRTTVPSGANVLTFGAGSRLTVL.

The chain links TRBV7-2 to TRBJ1-2; maybe TRBD1 (5 bases). This CDR3 is 14 amino acids long. CDR1 is SGHTA, CDR2 FQGNSA, per germline. Trimming removed 1 base at V and 8 bases at J, with 14 bases between. Written as DNA, the CDR3 is TGTGCCAGCAGCTTAGATGGGGGGAGGCAGGGCTACACCTTC. It specifies CASSLDGGRQGYTF.

The V call is TRBV6-5, the J call TRBJ2-7; 9 nucleotides line up with TRBD1. Germline V gene lookup returns CDR1 MNHEY and CDR2 SVGAGI. Germline trimming cut 7 bases from V and 2 bases from J; bases unmatched to any gene: 3. The CDR3 contains 13 residues. The CDR3 sequence: CASNRQGAYEQYF. The CDR3, as DNA: TGTGCCAGCAATAGACAGGGGGCCTACGAGCAGTACTTC.

This clone came up a few times. J is TRBJ2-5 and V is TRBV9; 11 bases align to TRBD2. V shed 4 bases and J 4 bases; nucleotides not matched to a gene: 12. CDR1 and CDR2 from the germline V gene are SGDLS and YYNGEE. The length of the CDR3 is 17 residues. CDR3 nucleotide sequence: TGTGCCAGCAGCCCCCGAGGTAGCGGGGGGGCGGGAGAGACCCAGTACTTC. Its translation: CASSPRGSGGAGETQYF. Full variable domain (rest looked up from reference TRBV9 and TRBJ2-5): DSGVTQTPKHLITATGQRVTLRCSPRSGDLSVYWYQQSLDQGLQFLIQYYNGEERAKGNILERFSAQQFPDLHSELNLSSLELGDSALYFCASSPRGSGGAGETQYFGPGTRLLVL.

This clone appeared a single time. The chain joins TRBV7-2 to TRBJ1-5; 10 nucleotides align to TRBD1. The CDR3 covers 16 residues. Trimming removed 1 base from V and 3 bases from J; junction bases left unmatched: 3. CDR1 and CDR2 from the germline V gene are SGHTA and FQGNSA. CDR3 amino acids: CASSLGQGAINQPQHF. In DNA form, the CDR3 reads TGTGCCAGCAGCTTAGGACAGGGGGCCATCAATCAGCCCCAGCATTTT.

V and J are TRBV3-1 (or the pseudogene TRBV3-2) and TRBJ1-2; 7 bases are a match to TRBD1. Germline CDR1 reads LGHDT; CDR2 reads YNNKEL (reference sequence). The CDR3 spans 12 residues. The V and J ends lost 11 bases and 8 bases, in that order; junction bases with no gene match: 11. CDR3 bases: TGTGCCTGCGGACAGGACACTAGAGGCTACACCTTC. Protein: CACGQDTRGYTF.

This clone was seen a single time. V usage is TRBV5-8 and J usage is TRBJ1-2, with TRBD1 as a possible D gene (5 bases). The CDR3 spans 14 residues. The germline V gene has CDR1 SGHTS and CDR2 YDEGEE. V gave up 4 bases and J gave up 2 bases, with 12 bases separating them. CDR3 sequence (DNA): TGTGCCAGCAGCAAAAGGGAGGGGAACTATGGCTACACCTTC. Amino acid sequence: CASSKREGNYGYTF.

The CDR3 DNA follows: TGTGCCTTAACCGGCAGGGTGGATTCACCCCTCCACTTT. As protein: CALTGRVDSPLHF. The chain links TRBV30 to TRBJ1-6, with D maybe TRBD1 (5 bases). Germline CDR1 is GTSNPN and CDR2 is SVGIG (reference sequence). The CDR3 length is 13 residues. With 7 bases removed from V and 8 bases from J, the gap between germline ends came to 15 bases.

The table lists this clone with a few counts. The chain joins TRBV7-9 to TRBJ1-2, with a weak D call TRBD1 (6 bases). This CDR3 is built from 17 residues. The germline V gene has CDR1 SEHNR and CDR2 FQNEAQ (reference sequence). V was trimmed by 5 bases and J by 3 bases, leaving 22 bases between them. The CDR3 nucleotides read TGTGCCAGCAGCCGTATATTGACAGGAGCAAATGACTATGGCTACACCTTC. Amino acid sequence: CASSRILTGANDYGYTF.

The chain combines TRBV19 with TRBJ1-2; 8 nucleotides align to TRBD1. This CDR3 spans 14 amino acids. Per germline, CDR1 LNHDA and CDR2 SQIVND (reference sequence). Trimming at V came to 1 base and at J to 7 bases, leaving 5 bases not matched to a gene. The CDR3 reads CASSIVGQGFGYTF. As DNA, the CDR3 is TGTGCCAGTAGTATAGTCGGACAGGGCTTTGGCTACACCTTC.

The V and J genes are TRBV3-1 (or the pseudogene TRBV3-2) and TRBJ1-1; D perhaps matches TRBD1 (6 bases). Germline V gene lookup returns CDR1 LGHDT and CDR2 YNNKEL (reference sequence). The CDR3 extends over 14 amino acids. Trimming cost V 1 base and J 10 bases, with 16 bases left between them. As DNA, the CDR3 is TGTGCCAGCAGCCAAGTAACAGGGAAGTTCGGAGCTTTCTTT. The encoded protein is CASSQVTGKFGAFF.

The rearrangement links TRBV9 to TRBJ1-3, with 9 bases identical to TRBD1. The CDR3 runs to 16 residues. CDR1 is SGDLS and CDR2 is YYNGEE in the germline V gene. Trimming removed 0 bases from V and 6 bases from J; junction bases left unmatched: 7. In DNA, the CDR3 is TGTGCCAGCAGCGTAGAGGGACAGGGACCACAAAACACCATATATTTT. It translates to CASSVEGQGPQNTIYF.

V gene TRBV7-2 combines with J gene TRBJ2-6; 8 bases map to TRBD1. V was clipped by 3 bases and J by 4 bases; unmatched bases: 11. The CDR3 spans 18 residues. Germline CDR1 SGHTA, CDR2 FQGNSA. This CDR3 reads CASSFSGTGLSGANVLTF. CDR3 nucleotide sequence: TGTGCCAGCAGCTTTTCCGGGACAGGTTTATCCGGGGCCAACGTCCTGACTTTC.

The chain uses TRBV6-4 and TRBJ2-1, with 14 bases that match TRBD2. With V trimmed by 5 bases and J by 10 bases, 7 bases remained unmatched. This CDR3 spans 15 amino acids. Per germline, CDR1 MRHNA and CDR2 SNTAGT. Here the CDR3 reads CASSYSGLAGDEQFF. DNA for the CDR3: TGTGCCAGCAGTTATTCGGGACTAGCGGGGGACGAGCAGTTCTTC.

V usage is TRBV9 and J usage is TRBJ1-3, with D unresolved. The germline V gene encodes CDR1 SGDLS and CDR2 YYNGEE. V was cut by 4 bases and J by 0 bases, with 11 bases left in between. This CDR3 is 15 amino acids long. CDR3 nucleotides: TGTGCCAGCAGCTCACACACAGTCTCTGGAAACACCATATATTTT. It translates to CASSSHTVSGNTIYF.

The sample holds a few counts of this clone. The V call is TRBV5-1, the J call TRBJ2-6; D gene ambiguous. The V end was cut by 4 bases, the J end by 4 bases, with 6 bases between. The germline V gene has CDR1 SGHRS and CDR2 YFSETQ. The CDR3 contains 13 residues. The DNA for the CDR3 is TGCGCCAGCAGCACGACAGGGGCCAACGTCCTGACTTTC. Protein sequence: CASSTTGANVLTF. The variable domain in full, with the rest retrieved from reference TRBV5-1 and TRBJ2-6, is KAGVTQTPRYLIKTRGQQVTLSCSPISGHRSVSWYQQTPGQGLQFLFEYFSETQRNKGNFPGRFSGRQFSNSRSEMNVSTLELGDSALYLCASSTTGANVLTFGAGSRLTVL.

The chain carries TRBV4-2 and TRBJ2-3; the D gene is possibly TRBD1 (5 bases). V was clipped by 0 bases and J by 3 bases, with 13 bases between them. Per germline, CDR1 LGHNA and CDR2 YNFKEQ. The CDR3 loop spans 16 amino acids. Written as DNA, the CDR3 is TGTGCCAGCAGCCAAGATATAAGCGCAGGGACAGATACGCAGTATTTT. Translation gives CASSQDISAGTDTQYF.

The V and J genes are TRBV24-1 and TRBJ1-2; TRBD1 aligns across 7 bases. CDR3 length: 14 residues. Germline CDR1 and CDR2: KGHDR and SFDVKD. The J segment lost 2 bases and the V segment lost 4 bases, leaving 3 bases of the junction unmatched. The CDR3 spells CATSDQDRNYGYTF. In nucleotides, the CDR3 is TGTGCCACCAGTGACCAGGACAGGAACTATGGCTACACCTTC.

This chain connects TRBV10-3 to TRBJ1-2; weak D call: TRBD1 (5 bases). The germline V gene has CDR1 ENHRY and CDR2 SYGVKD. V lost 2 bases and J lost 4, with 11 bases in between. The CDR3 sequence is 14 residues long. The chain's CDR3 is CAISEEGRAYGYTF. As DNA, the CDR3 is TGTGCCATCAGTGAGGAGGGGAGGGCCTATGGCTACACCTTC.

In DNA, the CDR3 is TGTGCCAGTAGTATCGGACAGGCCTTAGCTAACTATGGCTACACCTTC. Its translation: CASSIGQALANYGYTF. This sequence joins TRBV19 and TRBJ1-2; TRBD1 aligns across 7 bases. The CDR3 extends over 16 amino acids. Germline V gene sequence: CDR1 LNHDA, CDR2 SQIVND (reference sequence). After removal of 3 bases from V and 0 bases from J, the junction contained 7 bases not matched to a gene.

This chain connects TRBV11-2 to TRBJ2-4; D not resolved. CDR3 length: 16 amino acids. Trimming stripped 2 bases from V and 1 base from J, with 12 bases between. CDR1 is SGHAT and CDR2 is FQNNGV in the germline V gene. This chain's CDR3 is CASSLKVTGAKNIQYF. Here the CDR3 DNA reads TGTGCCAGCAGCTTAAAGGTCACCGGGGCCAAAAACATTCAGTACTTC.

This chain uses TRBV19 with TRBJ1-2; unclear D gene. The CDR3 consists of 14 residues. Germline V CDR1 and CDR2: LNHDA, SQIVND (reference sequence). Between the trimmed V and J ends, which lost 3 bases and 2 bases, there was a span of 10 bases. The CDR3 reads CASSISLQNYGYTF. The CDR3 region has the DNA TGTGCCAGTAGTATTAGTTTACAGAACTATGGCTACACCTTC.

V usage is TRBV7-2 and J usage is TRBJ1-3; D gene uncertain. V shed 5 bases and J shed 0 bases, with 17 bases lying between them. The CDR3 sequence is 17 residues long. CDR1 is SGHTA and CDR2 is FQGNSA in the germline V gene. This chain's CDR3 is CASSPTRDISSGNTIYF. The CDR3 DNA is TGTGCCAGCAGCCCAACACGTGACATAAGCTCTGGAAACACCATATATTTT.

The chain links TRBV21-1 to TRBJ2-2; the table's D call of TRBD2 was not tested on the DNA. TRBV21-1 is a pseudogene locus. The CDR3 sequence is 17 residues long. The CDR3 sequence: CASSKNSPLTNTGELFF. The CDR3 DNA is TGTGCCAGCAGCAAAAATTCCCCCCTAACTAACACCGGGGAGCTGTTTTTT.

The J gene is TRBJ1-5, the V gene TRBV21-1; no DNA check was done on the table's D call, TRBD1. TRBV21-1 is labeled a pseudogene. This CDR3 has 15 amino acids. In nucleotides, the CDR3 is TGTGCCACCTTACCGGACAGATATAGCAATCAGCCCCAGCATTTT. Translating it yields CATLPDRYSNQPQHF.

This chain links TRBV4-2 with TRBJ1-5, with TRBD1 identical over 7 bases. This CDR3 spans 16 amino acids. Losses at the gene ends were 1 base for V and 0 bases for J; bases not matched to a gene: 3. The germline CDR1 and CDR2 sequences are LGHNA and YNFKEQ. The DNA for the CDR3 is TGTGCCAGCAGCCAAGGACAGGGACTTAGCAATCAGCCCCAGCATTTT. It yields the protein CASSQGQGLSNQPQHF.

This sequence joins TRBV11-3 and TRBJ1-2, with 7 bases that match TRBD1. CDR1 SGHNT and CDR2 YENEEA come from the germline V gene. This CDR3 comprises 14 residues. V was clipped by 3 bases and J by 1 base; unmatched bases: 2. This chain's CDR3 is CASSLGQLNYGYTF. The CDR3 nucleotides are TGTGCCAGCAGCTTGGGACAGCTTAACTATGGCTACACCTTC.

The chain couples TRBV5-8 to TRBJ1-1; D is possibly TRBD1 (6 bases). The germline CDR1 and CDR2 sequences are SGHTS and YDEGEE. V lost 1 base and J lost 4, with 17 bases in between. The CDR3 sequence is 16 residues long. CDR3 in DNA: TGTGCCAGCAGCTTGTATCGGCTTCAAGGGGGCACTGAAGCTTTCTTT. It yields the protein CASSLYRLQGGTEAFF.

In this sample, this clone turned up once. The genes are TRBV7-9 and TRBJ1-2; 8 bases line up with TRBD1. The ends lost 5 bases at V and 3 bases at J; junction bases unmatched: 11. The CDR3 runs 16 residues. CDR1 and CDR2 (germline): SEHNR, FQNEAQ (reference sequence). Here the CDR3 DNA reads TGTGCCAGCAGCCCAGTCCTGGACAGGGTCGACTATGGCTACACCTTC. Translating gives CASSPVLDRVDYGYTF.

The chain uses TRBV20-1 and TRBJ2-1, with D uncertain. Germline V gene sequence: CDR1 DFQATT, CDR2 SNEGSKA (reference sequence). This CDR3 region has 11 residues. The DNA of the CDR3 is TGCAGCAATCACCGACCCGGGTTGGAGTTCTTC. Amino acids: CSNHRPGLEFF.

The rearrangement links TRBV6-4 to TRBJ2-1; a weak D match, TRBD2 (6 bases). V lost 7 bases and J 0 bases, leaving 13 bases between the germline ends. The CDR3 extends over 15 amino acids. Germline V gene data show CDR1 as MRHNA and CDR2 as SNTAGT. CDR3 in amino acids: CASTSGTSSYNEQFF. CDR3 sequence (DNA): TGTGCCAGCACGTCCGGGACTTCCTCCTACAATGAGCAGTTCTTC.